This TCR beta chain originates from a study of blood T cell repertoires in COVID-19. Trimming pared 8 bases from V and 10 bases from J, leaving 15 bases between. CDR3 size: 13 residues. Germline V gene lookup returns CDR1 MNHEY and CDR2 SVGAGI. Using immunoSEQ multiplex PCR, the repertoire was profiled, and TCRdb retains in-frame clones only, with some absent. In the table there are 270,000 or so clones, roughly 85% of which are singletons. The source is a woman aged 30 to 39 with active or convalescent COVID-19. The chain employs TRBV6-5 and TRBJ1-6; possible D gene TRBD1, 5 bases. Material for sequencing was peripheral blood. For the CDR3, the DNA is TGTGCCAGCTCCACAGGAGTAAGATCACCCCTCCACTTT. Its protein is CASSTGVRSPLHF.